What follows describes a single TCR beta chain. Its antigen is undetermined. This sample is drawn from a study of cytomegalovirus exposure and HLA in healthy donors. The study's findings and limits: A later analysis showed that HLA-associated TCR beta chains had undergone more clonal expansion than equally common others.

It was with 60 Vbeta and 13 Jbeta primers that the PCR ran. Method: immunoSEQ multiplex PCR; TCRdb's copy keeps in-frame clones and lacks some. The sample lists roughly 86,000 clones, more than 65% occurring once. Losses at the gene ends were 1 base for V and 6 bases for J; bases not matched to a gene: 12. The CDR3 runs to 18 residues. Germline CDR1 reads LNHDA; CDR2 reads SQIVND (reference sequence). The chain is built from TRBV19 and TRBJ2-7; 13 bases map to TRBD2. The clonotype comes from a man in his sixties in good health and CMV-seronegative. The sample consisted of PBMCs. CDR3 nucleotides: TGTGCCAGTAGTATAGTTGAGCCCGGGACTAGCGGGAAGGGCGAGCAGTACTTC. This sequence encodes CASSIVEPGTSGKGEQYF. Looking up the rest from reference TRBV19 and TRBJ2-7 gives the full variable domain: DGGITQSPKYLFRKEGQNVTLSCEQNLNHDAMYWYRQDPGQGLRLIYYSQIVNDFQKGDIAEGYSVSREKKESFPLTVTSAQKNPTAFYLCASSIVEPGTSGKGEQYFGPGTRLTVT.